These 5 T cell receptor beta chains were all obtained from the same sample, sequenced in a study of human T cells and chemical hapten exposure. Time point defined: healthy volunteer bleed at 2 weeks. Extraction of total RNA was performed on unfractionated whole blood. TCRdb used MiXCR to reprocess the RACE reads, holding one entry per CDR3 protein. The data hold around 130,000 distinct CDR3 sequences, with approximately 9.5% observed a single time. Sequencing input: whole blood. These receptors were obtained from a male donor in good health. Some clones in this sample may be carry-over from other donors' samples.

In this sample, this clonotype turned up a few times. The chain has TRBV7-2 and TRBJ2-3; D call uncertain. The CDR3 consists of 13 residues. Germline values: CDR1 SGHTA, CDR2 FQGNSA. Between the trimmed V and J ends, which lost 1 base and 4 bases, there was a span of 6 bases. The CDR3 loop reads CASSLVRADTQYF. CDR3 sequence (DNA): TGTGCCAGCAGCTTAGTCCGGGCAGATACGCAGTATTTT. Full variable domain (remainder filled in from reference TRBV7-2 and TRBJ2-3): GAGVSQSPSNKVTEKGKDVELRCDPISGHTALYWYRQSLGQGLEFLIYFQGNSAPDKSGLPSDRFSAERTGGSVSTLTIQRTQQEDSAVYLCASSLVRADTQYFGPGTRLTVL.

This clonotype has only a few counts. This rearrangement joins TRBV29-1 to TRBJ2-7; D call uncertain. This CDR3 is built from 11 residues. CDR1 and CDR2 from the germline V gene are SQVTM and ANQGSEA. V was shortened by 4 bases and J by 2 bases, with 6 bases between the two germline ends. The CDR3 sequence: CSVGQAYEQYF. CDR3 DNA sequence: TGCAGCGTTGGGCAGGCCTACGAGCAGTACTTC.

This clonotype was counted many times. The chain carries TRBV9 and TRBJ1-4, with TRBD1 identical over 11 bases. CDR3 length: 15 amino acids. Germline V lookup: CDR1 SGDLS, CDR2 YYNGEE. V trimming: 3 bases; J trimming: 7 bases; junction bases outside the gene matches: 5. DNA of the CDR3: TGTGCCAGCAGCGCGGACAGGGGGCGGAGTGAAAAACTGTTTTTT. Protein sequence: CASSADRGRSEKLFF.

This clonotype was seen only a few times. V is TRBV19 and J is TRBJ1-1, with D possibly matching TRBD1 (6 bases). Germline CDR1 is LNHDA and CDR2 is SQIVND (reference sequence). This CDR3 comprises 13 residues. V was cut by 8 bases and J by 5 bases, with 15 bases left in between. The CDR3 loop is CASWGRGGTEAFF. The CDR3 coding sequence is TGTGCCAGTTGGGGCAGGGGAGGAACTGAAGCTTTCTTT. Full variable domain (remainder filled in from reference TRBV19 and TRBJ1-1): DGGITQSPKYLFRKEGQNVTLSCEQNLNHDAMYWYRQDPGQGLRLIYYSQIVNDFQKGDIAEGYSVSREKKESFPLTVTSAQKNPTAFYLCASWGRGGTEAFFGQGTRLTVV.

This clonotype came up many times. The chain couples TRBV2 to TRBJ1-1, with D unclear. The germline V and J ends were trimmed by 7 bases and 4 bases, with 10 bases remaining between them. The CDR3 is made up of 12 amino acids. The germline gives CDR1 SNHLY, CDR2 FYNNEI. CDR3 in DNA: TGTGCCAGCATGCTCGACGTCACTGAAGCTTTCTTT. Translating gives CASMLDVTEAFF.